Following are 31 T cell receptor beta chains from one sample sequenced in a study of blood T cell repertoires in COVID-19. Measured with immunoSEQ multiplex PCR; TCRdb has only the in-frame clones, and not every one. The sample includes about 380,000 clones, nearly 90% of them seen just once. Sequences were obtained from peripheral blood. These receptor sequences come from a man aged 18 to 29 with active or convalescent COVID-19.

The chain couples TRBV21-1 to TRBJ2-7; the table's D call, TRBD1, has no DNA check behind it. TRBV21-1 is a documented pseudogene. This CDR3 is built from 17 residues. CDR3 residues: CASSPPGGTGDFHEQYF. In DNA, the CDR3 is TGTGCCAGCAGCCCCCCGGGGGGGACAGGGGACTTCCACGAGCAGTACTTC.

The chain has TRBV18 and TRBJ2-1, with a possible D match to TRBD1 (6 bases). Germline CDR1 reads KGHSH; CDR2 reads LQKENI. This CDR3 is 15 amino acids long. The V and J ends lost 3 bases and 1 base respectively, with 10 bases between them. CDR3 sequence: CASSPSGVSYNEQFF. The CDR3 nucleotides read TGTGCCAGCTCACCTTCAGGGGTGTCCTACAATGAGCAGTTCTTC.

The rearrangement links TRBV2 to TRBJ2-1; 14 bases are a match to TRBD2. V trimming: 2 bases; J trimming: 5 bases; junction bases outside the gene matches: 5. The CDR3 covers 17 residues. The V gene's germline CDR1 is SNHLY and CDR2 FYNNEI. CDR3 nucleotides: TGTGCCAGCAGTGAACCGACTAGCGGGGGGGCTGACAATGAGCAGTTCTTC. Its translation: CASSEPTSGGADNEQFF.

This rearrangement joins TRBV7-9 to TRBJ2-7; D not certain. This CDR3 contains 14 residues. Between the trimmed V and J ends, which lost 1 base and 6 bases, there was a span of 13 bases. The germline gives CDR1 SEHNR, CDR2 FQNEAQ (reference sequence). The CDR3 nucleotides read TGTGCCAGCAGCTTAGGACGAGGATGGTCCGAGCAGTACTTC. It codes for CASSLGRGWSEQYF.

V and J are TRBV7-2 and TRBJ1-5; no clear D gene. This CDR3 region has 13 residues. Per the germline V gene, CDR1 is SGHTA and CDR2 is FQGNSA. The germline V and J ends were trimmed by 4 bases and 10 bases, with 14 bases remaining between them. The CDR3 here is CASSYPSGQPQHF. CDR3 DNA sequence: TGTGCCAGCAGCTACCCTTCTGGGCAACCCCAGCATTTT.

The DNA of the CDR3 is TGTGCCAGCAGTTACGTGGGGGCCACTGAAGCTTTCTTT. Translating it yields CASSYVGATEAFF. The V call is TRBV6-5, the J call TRBJ1-1; a weak D match, TRBD1 (6 bases). Between the trimmed V and J ends, which lost 2 bases and 4 bases, there was a span of 8 bases. Germline assignment: CDR1 MNHEY and CDR2 SVGAGI. The CDR3 extends over 13 amino acids.

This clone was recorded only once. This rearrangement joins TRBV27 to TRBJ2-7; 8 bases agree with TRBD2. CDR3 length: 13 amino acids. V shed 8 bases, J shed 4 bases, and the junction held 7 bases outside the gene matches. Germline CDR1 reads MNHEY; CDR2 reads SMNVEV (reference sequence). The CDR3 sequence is CASRPGGAYEQYF. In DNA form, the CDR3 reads TGTGCCAGCCGGCCGGGGGGGGCTTACGAGCAGTACTTC.

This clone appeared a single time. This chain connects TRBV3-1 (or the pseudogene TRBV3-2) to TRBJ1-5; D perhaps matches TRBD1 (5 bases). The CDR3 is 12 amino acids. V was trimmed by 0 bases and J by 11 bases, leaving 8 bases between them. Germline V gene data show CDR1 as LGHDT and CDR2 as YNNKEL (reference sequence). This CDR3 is CASSQDWGAQHF. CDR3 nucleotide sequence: TGTGCCAGCAGCCAAGATTGGGGGGCCCAGCATTTT.

Here the CDR3 reads CASSLGGPEKLFF. The CDR3 nucleotides are TGTGCCAGCAGTTTGGGGGGGCCTGAAAAACTGTTTTTT. This chain uses TRBV12-3 or TRBV12-4 with TRBJ1-4, with D tentatively TRBD1 (6 bases). This CDR3 region has 13 residues. V dropped 3 bases and J dropped 7 bases, with 9 bases sitting between them.

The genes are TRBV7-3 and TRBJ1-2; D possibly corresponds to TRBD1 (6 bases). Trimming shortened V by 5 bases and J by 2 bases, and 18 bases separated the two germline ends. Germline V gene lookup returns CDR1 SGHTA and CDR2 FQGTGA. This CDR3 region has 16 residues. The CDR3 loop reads CASSPDGRGDNYGYTF. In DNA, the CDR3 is TGTGCCAGCAGCCCGGACGGGAGGGGGGACAACTATGGCTACACCTTC.

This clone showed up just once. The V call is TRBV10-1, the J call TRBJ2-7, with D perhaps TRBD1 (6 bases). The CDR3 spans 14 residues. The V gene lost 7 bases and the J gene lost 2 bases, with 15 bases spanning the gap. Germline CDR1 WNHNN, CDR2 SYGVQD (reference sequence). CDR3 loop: CASIIRGQTYEQYF. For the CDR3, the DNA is TGCGCCAGCATCATTAGGGGACAAACCTACGAGCAGTACTTC.

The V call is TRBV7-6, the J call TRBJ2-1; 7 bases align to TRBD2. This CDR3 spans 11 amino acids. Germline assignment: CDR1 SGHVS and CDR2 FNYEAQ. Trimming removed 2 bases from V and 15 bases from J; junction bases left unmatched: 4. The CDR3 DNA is TGTGCCAGCAGCTTATCAGCGGGGCTGTTCTTC. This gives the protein CASSLSAGLFF.

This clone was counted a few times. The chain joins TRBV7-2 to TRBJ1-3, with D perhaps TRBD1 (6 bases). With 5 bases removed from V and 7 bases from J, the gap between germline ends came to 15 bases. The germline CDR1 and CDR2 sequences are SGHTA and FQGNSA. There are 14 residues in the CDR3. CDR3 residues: CASSGGPQGNTIYF. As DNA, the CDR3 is TGTGCCAGCAGCGGGGGCCCTCAAGGGAACACCATATATTTT. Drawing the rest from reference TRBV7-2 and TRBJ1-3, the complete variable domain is GAGVSQSPSNKVTEKGKDVELRCDPISGHTALYWYRQSLGQGLEFLIYFQGNSAPDKSGLPSDRFSAERTGGSVSTLTIQRTQQEDSAVYLCASSGGPQGNTIYFGEGSWLTVV.

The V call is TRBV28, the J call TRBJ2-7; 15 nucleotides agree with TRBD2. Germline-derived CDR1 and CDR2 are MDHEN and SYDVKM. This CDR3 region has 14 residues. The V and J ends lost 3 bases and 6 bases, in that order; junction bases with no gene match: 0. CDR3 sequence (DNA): TGTGCCAGCAGTTTGGGACTAGCGGGAGGCGAGCAGTACTTC. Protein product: CASSLGLAGGEQYF.

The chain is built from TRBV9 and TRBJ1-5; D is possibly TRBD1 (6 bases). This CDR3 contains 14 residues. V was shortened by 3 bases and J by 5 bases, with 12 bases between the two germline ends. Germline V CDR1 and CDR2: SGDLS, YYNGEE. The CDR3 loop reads CASSDRDTYQPQHF. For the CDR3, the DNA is TGTGCCAGCAGCGACCGGGACACCTATCAGCCCCAGCATTTT.

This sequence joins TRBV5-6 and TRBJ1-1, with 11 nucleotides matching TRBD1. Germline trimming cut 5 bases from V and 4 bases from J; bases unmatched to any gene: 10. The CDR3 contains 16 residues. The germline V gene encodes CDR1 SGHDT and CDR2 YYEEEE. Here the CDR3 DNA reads TGTGCCAGCAGTCCCGGACAGGGGGCCGCTGGCACTGAAGCTTTCTTT. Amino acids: CASSPGQGAAGTEAFF.

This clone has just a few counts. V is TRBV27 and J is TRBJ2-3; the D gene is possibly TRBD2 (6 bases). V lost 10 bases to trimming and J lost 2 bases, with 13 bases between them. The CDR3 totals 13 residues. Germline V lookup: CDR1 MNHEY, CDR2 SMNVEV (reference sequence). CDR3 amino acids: CANYGGSTDTQYF. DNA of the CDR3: TGTGCCAACTACGGGGGATCCACAGATACGCAGTATTTT.

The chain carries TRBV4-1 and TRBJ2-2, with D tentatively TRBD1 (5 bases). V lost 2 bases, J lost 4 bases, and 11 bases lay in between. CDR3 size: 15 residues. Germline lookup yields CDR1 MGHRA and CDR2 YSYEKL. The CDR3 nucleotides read TGCGCCAGCAGCCAACAGGGCAGCCGCACCGGGGAGCTGTTTTTT. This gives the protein CASSQQGSRTGELFF.

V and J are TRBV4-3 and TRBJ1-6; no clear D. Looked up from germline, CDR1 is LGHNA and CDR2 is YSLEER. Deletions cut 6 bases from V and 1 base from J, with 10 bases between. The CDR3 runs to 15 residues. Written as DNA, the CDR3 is TGCGCCAGCAGTCTAACGAGGTCCTATAATTCACCCCTCCACTTT. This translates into CASSLTRSYNSPLHF.

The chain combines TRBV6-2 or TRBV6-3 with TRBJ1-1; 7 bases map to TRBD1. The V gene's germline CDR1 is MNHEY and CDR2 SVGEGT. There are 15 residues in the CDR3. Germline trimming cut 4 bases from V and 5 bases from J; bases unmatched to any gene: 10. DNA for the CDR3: TGTGCCAGCAGTTCTCCAAAGAGACAGGGAACTGAAGCTTTCTTT. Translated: CASSSPKRQGTEAFF.

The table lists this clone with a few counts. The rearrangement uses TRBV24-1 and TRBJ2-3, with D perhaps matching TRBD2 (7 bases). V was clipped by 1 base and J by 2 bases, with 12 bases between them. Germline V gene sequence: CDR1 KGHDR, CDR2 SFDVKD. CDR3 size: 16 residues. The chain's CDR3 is CATSDLGGGVTDTQYF. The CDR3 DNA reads TGTGCCACCAGTGATTTAGGCGGGGGCGTCACAGATACGCAGTATTTT.

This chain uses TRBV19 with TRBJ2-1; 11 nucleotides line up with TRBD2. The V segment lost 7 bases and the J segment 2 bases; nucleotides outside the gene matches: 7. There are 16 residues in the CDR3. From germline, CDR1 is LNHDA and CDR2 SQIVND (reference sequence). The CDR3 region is CASTKTSGAPYNEQFF. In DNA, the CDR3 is TGTGCCAGTACCAAGACTAGCGGGGCCCCCTACAATGAGCAGTTCTTC.

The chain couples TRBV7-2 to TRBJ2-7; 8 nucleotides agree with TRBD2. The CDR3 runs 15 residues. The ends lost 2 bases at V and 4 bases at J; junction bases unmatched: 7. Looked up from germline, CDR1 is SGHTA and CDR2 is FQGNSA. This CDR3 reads CASSLSTSGKYEQYF. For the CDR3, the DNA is TGTGCCAGCAGCTTATCAACTAGCGGAAAATACGAGCAGTACTTC.

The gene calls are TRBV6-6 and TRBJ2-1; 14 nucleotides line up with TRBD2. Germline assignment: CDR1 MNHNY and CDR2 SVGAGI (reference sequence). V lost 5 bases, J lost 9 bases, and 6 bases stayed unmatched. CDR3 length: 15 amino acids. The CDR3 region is CASSRGLAGDGEQFF. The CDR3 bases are TGTGCCAGCAGTAGGGGACTAGCGGGAGATGGTGAGCAGTTCTTC.

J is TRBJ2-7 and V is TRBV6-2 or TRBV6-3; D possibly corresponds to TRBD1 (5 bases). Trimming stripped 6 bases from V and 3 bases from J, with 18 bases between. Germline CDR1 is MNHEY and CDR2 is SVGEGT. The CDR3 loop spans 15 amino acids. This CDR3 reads CASSTWSRQSYEQYF. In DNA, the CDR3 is TGTGCCAGCAGCACGTGGTCTAGACAGAGCTACGAGCAGTACTTC.

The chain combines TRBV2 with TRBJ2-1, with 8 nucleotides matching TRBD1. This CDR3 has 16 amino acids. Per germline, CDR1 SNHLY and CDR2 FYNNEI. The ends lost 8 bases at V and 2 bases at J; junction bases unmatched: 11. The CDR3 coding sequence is TGTGCCAGCTGGGCAGGGGGCGGCATGGCCTACAATGAGCAGTTCTTC. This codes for CASWAGGGMAYNEQFF.

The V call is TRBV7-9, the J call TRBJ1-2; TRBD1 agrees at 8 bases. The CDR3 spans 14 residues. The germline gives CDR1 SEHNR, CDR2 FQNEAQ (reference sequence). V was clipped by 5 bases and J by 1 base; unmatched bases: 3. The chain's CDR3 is CASSKDRVNYGYTF. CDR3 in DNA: TGTGCCAGCAGCAAGGACAGGGTTAACTATGGCTACACCTTC.

For the CDR3, the DNA is TGTGCCAGCAGCTTGGCGGGAACCTACACCGGGGAGCTGTTTTTT. Translated: CASSLAGTYTGELFF. The chain couples TRBV5-6 to TRBJ2-2, with D maybe TRBD2 (5 bases). The CDR3 runs 15 residues. From germline, CDR1 is SGHDT and CDR2 YYEEEE. V dropped 0 bases and J dropped 3 bases, with 9 bases sitting between them.

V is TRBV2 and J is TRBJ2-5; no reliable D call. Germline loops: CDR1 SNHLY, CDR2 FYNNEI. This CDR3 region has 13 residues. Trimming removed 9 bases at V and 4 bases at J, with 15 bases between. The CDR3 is CARRPVAGETQYF. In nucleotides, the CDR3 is TGTGCCAGGCGACCCGTAGCTGGAGAGACCCAGTACTTC.

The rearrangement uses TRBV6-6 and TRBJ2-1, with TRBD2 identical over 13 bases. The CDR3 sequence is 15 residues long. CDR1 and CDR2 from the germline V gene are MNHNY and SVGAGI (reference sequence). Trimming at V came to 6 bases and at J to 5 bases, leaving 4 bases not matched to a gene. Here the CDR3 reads CASRRLAGGHNEQFF. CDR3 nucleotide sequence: TGTGCCAGCAGAAGACTAGCGGGGGGCCACAATGAGCAGTTCTTC.

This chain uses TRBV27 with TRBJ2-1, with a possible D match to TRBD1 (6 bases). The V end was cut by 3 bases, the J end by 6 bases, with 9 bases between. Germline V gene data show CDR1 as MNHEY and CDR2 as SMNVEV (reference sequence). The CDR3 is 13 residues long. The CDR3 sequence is CASSFLDSNEQFF. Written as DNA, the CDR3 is TGTGCCAGCAGTTTCCTGGACAGCAATGAGCAGTTCTTC.